The clone carrying this T cell receptor beta chain came up once. The antigen is not known. These data belong to a study of blood T cells in healthy people across ages. General study results and limits: TCR beta diversity, measured per million T cells, fell in a roughly linear way with age. Using unsorted PBMCs precluded a conclusive naive versus antigen-experienced comparison.

Extraction of total RNA produced a minimum of 6 micrograms from each sample. A second PCR, run for roughly 7 to 12 cycles, used a sample-barcoded 5' primer plus a J-beta primer mix. Every single cDNA molecule received a tag from a template-switch adaptor with 12 random nucleotides. TCRdb redid the calling of the 5' RACE reads with MiXCR, one entry per CDR3 protein. This table holds roughly 680,000 distinct CDR3 sequences, over 45% found once. Germline assignment: CDR1 SGDLS and CDR2 YYNGEE. This CDR3 is 12 amino acids long. V dropped 3 bases and J dropped 5; count of bases not matched to a gene: 2. The chain is built from TRBV9 and TRBJ2-7; 7 bases fit TRBD1. The clonotype originates from an older woman in good health. The sequenced sample consisted of blood. The CDR3 DNA reads as TGTGCCAGCAGCGCCGGACAGGACGAGCAGTACTTC. As protein: CASSAGQDEQYF.